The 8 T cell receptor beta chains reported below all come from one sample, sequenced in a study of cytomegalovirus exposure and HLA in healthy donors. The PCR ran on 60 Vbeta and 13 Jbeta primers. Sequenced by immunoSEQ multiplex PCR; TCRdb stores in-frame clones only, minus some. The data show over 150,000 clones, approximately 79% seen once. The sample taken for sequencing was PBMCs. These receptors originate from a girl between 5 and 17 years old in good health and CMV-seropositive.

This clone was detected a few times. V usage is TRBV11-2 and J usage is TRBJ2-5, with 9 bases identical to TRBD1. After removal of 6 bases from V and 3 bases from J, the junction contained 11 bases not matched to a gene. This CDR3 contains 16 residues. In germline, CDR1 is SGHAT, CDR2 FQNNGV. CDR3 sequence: CASRRPGQGIKETQYF. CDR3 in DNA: TGTGCCAGCAGACGCCCGGGACAGGGAATAAAAGAGACCCAGTACTTC.

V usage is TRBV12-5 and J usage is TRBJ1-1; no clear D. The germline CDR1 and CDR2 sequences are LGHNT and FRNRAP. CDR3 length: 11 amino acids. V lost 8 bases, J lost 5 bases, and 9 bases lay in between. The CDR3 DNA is TGTGCTAGTCGAACAGTGACTGAAGCTTTCTTT. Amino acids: CASRTVTEAFF.

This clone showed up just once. CDR3 coding DNA: TGTGCCATCAGGCAGAGTCCCGGGACAGGGTCCGAGCAGTACTTC. This encodes CAIRQSPGTGSEQYF. The rearrangement joins TRBV10-3 to TRBJ2-7, with 9 bases aligning to TRBD1. Germline V gene data show CDR1 as ENHRY and CDR2 as SYGVKD. Unmatched junction bases numbered 12, after V lost 6 bases and J lost 6 bases. CDR3 length equals 15 residues.

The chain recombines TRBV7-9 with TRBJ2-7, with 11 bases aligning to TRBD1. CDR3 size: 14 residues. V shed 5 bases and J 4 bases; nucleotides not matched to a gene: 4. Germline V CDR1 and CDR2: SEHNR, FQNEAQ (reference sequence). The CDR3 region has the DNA TGTGCCAGCAGCCGGACAGGGGGCTGGTACGAGCAGTACTTC. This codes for CASSRTGGWYEQYF.

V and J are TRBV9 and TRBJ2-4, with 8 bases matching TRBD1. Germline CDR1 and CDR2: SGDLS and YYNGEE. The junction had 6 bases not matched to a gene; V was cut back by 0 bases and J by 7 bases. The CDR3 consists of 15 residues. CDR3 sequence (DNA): TGTGCCAGCAGCGTAGAGGACAGGGTCAACAACATTCAGTACTTC. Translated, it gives CASSVEDRVNNIQYF.

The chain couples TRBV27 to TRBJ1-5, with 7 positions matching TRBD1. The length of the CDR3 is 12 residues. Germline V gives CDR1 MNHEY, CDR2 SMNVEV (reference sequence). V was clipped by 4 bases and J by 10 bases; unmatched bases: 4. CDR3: CASSSWTGPQHF. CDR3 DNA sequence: TGTGCCAGCAGTTCTTGGACAGGCCCCCAGCATTTT.

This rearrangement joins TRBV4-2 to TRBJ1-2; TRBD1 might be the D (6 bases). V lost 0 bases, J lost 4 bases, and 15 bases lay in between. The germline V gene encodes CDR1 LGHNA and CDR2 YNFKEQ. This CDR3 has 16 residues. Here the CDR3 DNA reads TGTGCCAGCAGCCAAGACCAGGACAGTCAGGGCTATGGCTACACCTTC. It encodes CASSQDQDSQGYGYTF.

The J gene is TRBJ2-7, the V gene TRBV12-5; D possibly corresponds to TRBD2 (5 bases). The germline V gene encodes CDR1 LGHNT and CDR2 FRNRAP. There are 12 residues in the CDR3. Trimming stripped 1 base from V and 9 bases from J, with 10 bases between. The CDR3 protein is CASGLAGERQYF. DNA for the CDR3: TGTGCTAGTGGTTTGGCCGGGGAGCGGCAGTACTTC.